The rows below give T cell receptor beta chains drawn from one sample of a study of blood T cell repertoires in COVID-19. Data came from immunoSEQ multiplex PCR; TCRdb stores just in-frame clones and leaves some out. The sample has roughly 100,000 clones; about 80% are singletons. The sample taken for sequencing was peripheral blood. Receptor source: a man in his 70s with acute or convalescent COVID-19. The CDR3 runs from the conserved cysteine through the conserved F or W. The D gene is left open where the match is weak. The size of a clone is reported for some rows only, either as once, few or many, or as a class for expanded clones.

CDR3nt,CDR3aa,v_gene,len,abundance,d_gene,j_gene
TGTGCCAGTAGCTCGGGACTATGGGAGACCCAGTACTTC,CASSSGLWETQYF,TRBV19,13,-,TRBD2,TRBJ2-5
TGTGCCAGCAGTTATTCGCAGGGTCCCAACGAGCAGTACTTC,CASSYSQGPNEQYF,TRBV6-5,14,-,-,TRBJ2-7
TGTGCCAGCAGTGGAACTGCCGGGACAGATAGCAATCAGCCCCAGCATTTT,CASSGTAGTDSNQPQHF,TRBV6-1,17,-,TRBD1,TRBJ1-5
TGTGCCACCAGTGGGGGGGTAAATCAGCCCCAGCATTTT,CATSGGVNQPQHF,TRBV24-1,13,-,-,TRBJ1-5
TGTGCCAGCAGGGGGCCTAGCACAGATACGCAGTATTTT,CASRGPSTDTQYF,TRBV28,13,-,-,TRBJ2-3
TGTGCCAGCAGCGTAGAGTCTAGTATCAGCTACGAGCAGTACTTC,CASSVESSISYEQYF,TRBV9,15,-,-,TRBJ2-7
TGTGCCAGTAGCAACGCCGGACTAGCGGGGGGGCCCCGGGAGACCCAGTACTTC,CASSNAGLAGGPRETQYF,TRBV19,18,-,TRBD2,TRBJ2-5
TGTGCCTGGGGGACAGGGAGACCGAACACTGAAGCTTTCTTT,CAWGTGRPNTEAFF,TRBV30,14,-,TRBD1,TRBJ1-1
TGTGCCAGCAGTCCATCGGACAGTGGCTACACCTTC,CASSPSDSGYTF,TRBV12-3/TRBV12-4,12,-,-,TRBJ1-2
TGTGCCAGCAGCGTTGCGGGTGGCTACACCTTC,CASSVAGGYTF,TRBV7-9,11,few,-,TRBJ1-2
TGTGCCAGCAGCGGACAGGGGGCGGTCAGTGAGCAGTTCTTC,CASSGQGAVSEQFF,TRBV11-3,14,-,TRBD1,TRBJ2-1
TGTGCCAGCAGCCCGGGGGTAGAGACCCAGTACTTC,CASSPGVETQYF,TRBV28,12,-,-,TRBJ2-5
TGTGCCAGCAGTCGAGGGAGCACTGGAAACACCATATATTTT,CASSRGSTGNTIYF,TRBV6-5,14,-,-,TRBJ1-3
TGTGCCAGCAGCTTAAGTAGCGTAACCTACAATGAGCAGTTCTTC,CASSLSSVTYNEQFF,TRBV11-2,15,once,-,TRBJ2-1
TGTGCCTGGAGTTCCGGGACTCCGATTCGGAACGAGCAGTACTTC,CAWSSGTPIRNEQYF,TRBV30,15,-,-,TRBJ2-7
TGTGCCAGCAGCGAGGGGGGGTACTATCAGCCCCAGCATTTT,CASSEGGYYQPQHF,TRBV2,14,-,-,TRBJ1-5
TGTGCCAGTAGGGCGCGCCGGGACAGGGGTTTTTTTAGCAATCAGCCCCAGCATTTT,CASRARRDRGFFSNQPQHF,TRBV19,19,few,TRBD1,TRBJ1-5
TGCAGCGTCGCGGGCTCCGGGACAGGGATCGCCCAAGCTTTCTTT,CSVAGSGTGIAQAFF,TRBV29-1,15,-,TRBD1,TRBJ1-1
TGTGCCAGCAGCTTTACCGGGGGTTATAGCAATCAGCCCCAGCATTTT,CASSFTGGYSNQPQHF,TRBV7-2,16,-,-,TRBJ1-5
TGTGCCAGTAGTAGGGGTGGGGCAGCAGATACGCAGTATTTT,CASSRGGAADTQYF,TRBV19,14,-,-,TRBJ2-3
TGTGCCATCAGCGTGGGACAGCCCGCCACTGAAGCTTTCTTT,CAISVGQPATEAFF,TRBV10-3,14,many,TRBD1,TRBJ1-1
TGTGCCAGCAGCGCCGGGACTAGCGGGCCCCAAGAGACCCAGTACTTC,CASSAGTSGPQETQYF,TRBV5-4,16,-,TRBD2,TRBJ2-5
TGTGCCAGCAGTTCTAGACTAACACGACCCGACAATGAGCAGTTCTTC,CASSSRLTRPDNEQFF,TRBV6-5,16,-,-,TRBJ2-1
TGTGCCAGCAGCTTAGGACCGGGACAGAGCAATGAGCAGTTCTTC,CASSLGPGQSNEQFF,TRBV7-2,15,-,TRBD1,TRBJ2-1
TGTGCCAGCAGCTTCGGCGGGGGAGGCACTGAAGCTTTCTTT,CASSFGGGGTEAFF,TRBV11-2,14,-,-,TRBJ1-1
TGCGCCAGCAGTCAATCGGCCGGGGCAAGCGGGATCTCCTACAATGAGCAGTTCTTC,CASSQSAGASGISYNEQFF,TRBV23-1,19,-,TRBD2,TRBJ2-1
TGTGCCAGCGTAGGGACAGGGGACTACGAGCAGTACTTC,CASVGTGDYEQYF,TRBV6-5,13,-,TRBD1,TRBJ2-7
TGTGCCAGCTCGCCCACGTTGGGGGGCTCCTACAATGAGCAGTTCTTC,CASSPTLGGSYNEQFF,TRBV18,16,once,-,TRBJ2-1
TGCAGCGTTAGTGGCAGGGCGGCTTACGAGCAGTACTTC,CSVSGRAAYEQYF,TRBV29-1,13,-,-,TRBJ2-7
TGCGCCAGCAGTGAACAGGGGGCGAAGAACACCATATATTTT,CASSEQGAKNTIYF,TRBV10-2,14,-,TRBD1,TRBJ1-3
TGTGCCTGGAGCCTAGCGGGGAGTGGGAATCAGCCCCAGCATTTT,CAWSLAGSGNQPQHF,TRBV30,15,-,-,TRBJ1-5
TGTGCCAGCAGTCCCCAAAATGGGCGAGAGCAGTTCTTC,CASSPQNGREQFF,TRBV28,13,-,-,TRBJ2-1
TGTGCCACCAGTGATTCGATCGGGACATCCCCTACTGAGCAGTTCTTC,CATSDSIGTSPTEQFF,TRBV24-1,16,-,-,TRBJ2-1
TGTGCCATCAGTAGGGCTAGCGGGACAGAGCAGTACTTC,CAISRASGTEQYF,TRBV10-3,13,-,TRBD2,TRBJ2-7
TGTGCCAGCACCCCGGATGGACAGCGCAATCAGCCCCAGCATTTT,CASTPDGQRNQPQHF,TRBV2,15,few,-,TRBJ1-5
TGCGCCAGCAGCCAACAGGATAGCAATCAGCCCCAGCATTTT,CASSQQDSNQPQHF,TRBV4-1,14,-,-,TRBJ1-5
TGTGCCAGCAGTTTAAGGTGGGGCAGTGGAAATCAGCCCCAGCATTTT,CASSLRWGSGNQPQHF,TRBV28,16,few,-,TRBJ1-5